The 21 T cell receptor beta chains given below trace back to one sample, sequenced in a study of identical twins. TCRdb independently ran MiXCR on the 5' RACE reads; one entry per CDR3 protein. This table has hundreds of thousands of distinct CDR3 sequences, roughly 7% appearing once. These records were also assigned to another study, of yellow fever vaccine responses in identical twins.

The sample consisted of memory (CD45RO+) T cells sorted from blood. Receptor source: a woman aged 18-35 years in good health.

The chain links TRBV6-5 to TRBJ2-3; 13 bases are shared with TRBD2. The ends lost 2 bases at V and 6 bases at J; junction bases unmatched: 8. CDR1 and CDR2 (germline): MNHEY, SVGAGI. The length of the CDR3 is 17 residues. The CDR3 DNA reads TGTGCCAGCAGTTACCTAACTAGCGGGAGGGCCAGGGATACGCAGTATTTT. As protein: CASSYLTSGRARDTQYF.

This rearrangement joins TRBV2 to TRBJ2-7, with D perhaps TRBD1 (6 bases). V lost 6 bases, J lost 3 bases, and 9 bases lay in between. The CDR3 is 12 amino acids. CDR1 and CDR2 from the germline V gene are SNHLY and FYNNEI. The CDR3 DNA is TGTGCCAGCAGGGACAGAAACTACGAGCAGTACGTC. Its translation: CASRDRNYEQYV.

This clonotype has only a few counts. The CDR3 loop is CASSLRSGVMNTEAFF. In nucleotides, the CDR3 is TGTGCCAGCAGCTTACGGTCAGGGGTCATGAACACTGAAGCTTTCTTT. The chain joins TRBV7-6 to TRBJ1-1; the D gene is possibly TRBD1 (6 bases). Trimming took 2 bases from V and 0 from J, leaving 13 bases between them. This CDR3 region has 16 residues. Germline V CDR1 and CDR2: SGHVS, FNYEAQ.

The chain employs TRBV7-9 and TRBJ2-7, with D perhaps matching TRBD2 (6 bases). Deletions cut 3 bases from V and 7 bases from J, with 10 bases between. In germline, CDR1 is SEHNR, CDR2 FQNEAQ (reference sequence). This CDR3 has 12 residues. CDR3 nucleotides: TGTGCCAGCAGCTTTGGCCTAGCGGAGCAGTACTTC. Translation gives CASSFGLAEQYF.

This clonotype was detected only a few times. V is TRBV5-1 and J is TRBJ2-2; D uncertain. V lost 6 bases and J 0 bases, leaving 15 bases between the germline ends. The CDR3 covers 16 residues. Germline assignment: CDR1 SGHRS and CDR2 YFSETQ. CDR3 protein: CASMVRPDANTGELFF. The DNA of the CDR3 is TGCGCCAGCATGGTTAGGCCAGACGCGAACACCGGGGAGCTGTTTTTT. Full variable domain (remainder filled in from reference TRBV5-1 and TRBJ2-2): KAGVTQTPRYLIKTRGQQVTLSCSPISGHRSVSWYQQTPGQGLQFLFEYFSETQRNKGNFPGRFSGRQFSNSRSEMNVSTLELGDSALYLCASMVRPDANTGELFFGEGSRLTVL.

This clonotype was observed many times. The J gene is TRBJ1-4, the V gene TRBV5-1, with a tentative D call TRBD1 (6 bases). The CDR3 is 14 amino acids. Germline assignment: CDR1 SGHRS and CDR2 YFSETQ. V was clipped by 1 base and J by 6 bases, with 10 bases between them. Here the CDR3 DNA reads TGCGCCAGCAGCTTGATGGCAGGGGATGAAAAACTGTTTTTT. Its protein product is CASSLMAGDEKLFF. The whole variable domain, remainder taken from reference TRBV5-1 and TRBJ1-4, is KAGVTQTPRYLIKTRGQQVTLSCSPISGHRSVSWYQQTPGQGLQFLFEYFSETQRNKGNFPGRFSGRQFSNSRSEMNVSTLELGDSALYLCASSLMAGDEKLFFGSGTQLSVL.

This clonotype was recorded at least ten times. The gene calls are TRBV5-1 and TRBJ2-7; D gene ambiguous. CDR1 and CDR2 from the germline V gene are SGHRS and YFSETQ. CDR3 size: 13 residues. The V gene lost 3 bases and the J gene lost 1 base, with 8 bases spanning the gap. CDR3 in amino acids: CASSSTRSYEQYF. Written as DNA, the CDR3 is TGCGCCAGCAGCTCAACTCGATCCTACGAGCAGTACTTC.

The table lists this clonotype with many counts. The DNA for the CDR3 is TGCGCCAGCAGCTTGGCGATGCGGGGGGGTTTCGACAATGAGCAGTTCTTC. Its protein product is CASSLAMRGGFDNEQFF. The chain couples TRBV5-1 to TRBJ2-1; 9 nucleotides line up with TRBD2. This CDR3 region has 17 residues. V shed 0 bases, J shed 5 bases, and the junction held 9 bases outside the gene matches. Germline V gene lookup returns CDR1 SGHRS and CDR2 YFSETQ.

This clonotype occurred many times. The rearrangement uses TRBV20-1 and TRBJ2-7; 8 nucleotides align to TRBD2. Germline V gene data show CDR1 as DFQATT and CDR2 as SNEGSKA (reference sequence). CDR3 length: 14 residues. V gave up 6 bases and J gave up 2 bases; unmatched junction bases: 9. In DNA, the CDR3 is TGCAGTGCCACCGTACCCGGGGGGGCCTACGAGCAGTACGTC. Its protein product is CSATVPGGAYEQYV.

Only a few counts were recorded for this clonotype. V gene TRBV7-8 combines with J gene TRBJ1-4; no clear D. The CDR3 consists of 14 residues. CDR1 is SGHVS and CDR2 is FQNEAQ in the germline V gene. V lost 2 bases to trimming and J lost 5 bases, with 9 bases between them. The CDR3 protein is CASSLFRYNEKLFF. In DNA form, the CDR3 reads TGTGCCAGCAGCTTATTCCGATACAATGAAAAACTGTTTTTT.

This clonotype was counted ten times or more. This rearrangement joins TRBV7-9 to TRBJ1-1; perhaps TRBD1 as D (5 bases). The CDR3 has 15 residues. Trimming left V 5 bases short and J 7 bases short, with 20 bases between. Per germline, CDR1 SEHNR and CDR2 FQNEAQ (reference sequence). The CDR3 DNA follows: TGTGCCAGCAGCCTACTAGGGACGGCCCAAGGTGAAGCTTTCTTT. Its translation is CASSLLGTAQGEAFF.

This rearrangement joins TRBV15 to TRBJ2-1; 10 nucleotides line up with TRBD2. The CDR3 is 16 amino acids. In germline, CDR1 is LNHNV, CDR2 YYDKDF (reference sequence). Losses at the gene ends were 0 bases for V and 7 bases for J; bases not matched to a gene: 6. Here the CDR3 DNA reads TGTGCCACCAGCAGAGATGAGCGGGGGGGCCCGAATGAGCAGTTCTTC. Protein sequence: CATSRDERGGPNEQFF.

This clonotype came up many times. This sequence joins TRBV12-3 or TRBV12-4 and TRBJ1-6; a weak D match, TRBD1 (6 bases). The V and J ends lost 1 base and 9 bases respectively, with 10 bases between them. The CDR3 is 14 amino acids. The CDR3 nucleotides read TGTGCCAGCAGTTTAGAACAGGGAGGTTCACCCCTCCACTTT. This sequence encodes CASSLEQGGSPLHF.

The table lists this clonotype with many counts. The V and J genes are TRBV10-3 and TRBJ2-3, with D uncertain. The CDR3 contains 11 residues. The V gene lost 11 bases and the J gene lost 0 bases, with 6 bases spanning the gap. CDR1 is ENHRY and CDR2 is SYGVKD in the germline V gene. The CDR3 nucleotides read TGTGCCTCCACCAGCACAGATACGCAGTATTTT. The encoded protein is CASTSTDTQYF.

This clonotype was detected many times. J is TRBJ2-5 and V is TRBV6-1; 10 bases line up with TRBD1. J gave up 9 bases and V 4 bases, and 11 bases lay outside the gene matches. There are 15 residues in the CDR3. CDR1 MNHNS and CDR2 SASEGT come from the germline V gene. CDR3 sequence: CASSAAGQGDLAQYF. In DNA form, the CDR3 reads TGTGCCAGCAGTGCAGCCGGACAGGGGGATTTGGCCCAGTACTTC.

In this sample, this clonotype turned up a few times. V is TRBV6-5 and J is TRBJ2-2; D gene uncertain. This CDR3 has 14 residues. V dropped 1 base and J dropped 0 bases, with 3 bases sitting between them. Germline-derived CDR1 and CDR2 are MNHEY and SVGAGI. Written as DNA, the CDR3 is TGTGCCAGCAGTTACTACTCGAACACCGGGGAGCTGTTTTTT. Residues: CASSYYSNTGELFF.

This clonotype was seen many times. This sequence joins TRBV5-5 and TRBJ2-1; TRBD1 matches 8 bases. CDR1 and CDR2 (germline): SGHKS, YYEKEE (reference sequence). V lost 0 bases and J lost 7; bases outside the gene matches: 9. The CDR3 sequence is 16 residues long. CDR3 bases: TGTGCCAGCAGCTTGGGGGCAGGGGGCGAAGTGAATGAGCAGTTCTTC. This codes for CASSLGAGGEVNEQFF.

The rearrangement joins TRBV7-3 to TRBJ2-2, with D perhaps matching TRBD1 or TRBD2 (5 bases each). The V end was cut by 1 base, the J end by 6 bases, with 15 bases between. Germline V lookup: CDR1 SGHTA, CDR2 FQGTGA. The CDR3 runs to 16 residues. Here the CDR3 reads CASSLSNLGVSGELFF. Here the CDR3 DNA reads TGTGCCAGCAGCTTAAGTAATTTGGGGGTGTCCGGGGAGCTGTTTTTT.

This clonotype was observed a few times. The rearrangement joins TRBV10-2 to TRBJ2-7, with 10 nucleotides matching TRBD2. Trimming at V came to 4 bases and at J to 5 bases, leaving 8 bases not matched to a gene. CDR1 is WSHSY and CDR2 is SAAADI in the germline V gene. This CDR3 is 15 amino acids long. The CDR3 protein is CASSVGASGSNEQYF. The CDR3, as DNA: TGCGCCAGCAGTGTAGGAGCTAGCGGGAGTAACGAGCAGTACTTC.

This clonotype was seen at least ten times. V usage is TRBV12-3 or TRBV12-4 and J usage is TRBJ2-1; no clear D gene. Trimming stripped 6 bases from V and 15 bases from J, with 18 bases between. The CDR3 covers 12 residues. The DNA of the CDR3 is TGTGCCAGCAGCCCAACCGACGGCAACCGGTTCTTC. It specifies CASSPTDGNRFF.

V gene TRBV5-1 combines with J gene TRBJ2-5, with 7 bases aligning to TRBD1. J was trimmed by 3 bases and V by 2 bases; bases with no gene match: 1. The germline gives CDR1 SGHRS, CDR2 YFSETQ. The CDR3 has 13 residues. CDR3 DNA sequence: TGCGCCAGCAGCTTCGGACAGGAAGAGACCCAGTACTTC. This sequence encodes CASSFGQEETQYF.